This T cell receptor beta chain emerged from a study of regulatory T cells in long-lasting Graves disease. Time point here: newly diagnosed GD, antithyroid drugs for less than 3 months. Extracted PBMC RNA gave rise to the TCR library. Patients were enrolled at an endocrinology department in Xi'an, China. iRepertoire HTBI primers and Arm-PCR of CDR3 regions built TCR beta libraries. TCRdb reprocessed the multiplex PCR reads via MiXCR and lists one record per CDR3 protein. The table lists about 530,000 distinct CDR3 sequences, about 16% of them singletons, with around 25% in the top ten. In germline, CDR1 is MNHGY, CDR2 SVAAGI. This CDR3 contains 16 residues. Trimming took 3 bases from V and 0 from J, leaving 9 bases between them. Comments on this clonotype: What it recognizes is unknown.

Study findings and constraints: Patients with persistent disease shared around 2,700 public clonotypes, outpacing the 966 shared by new patients. Persistent-disease Graves' patients showed less TCR diversity than new cases.

The same data also contributed to another study, on T cells in Graves' hyperthyroidism and ophthalmopathy.

Source: peripheral blood mononuclear cells (PBMCs), taken at new diagnosis, from a patient treated with antithyroid drugs. The chain has TRBV6-9 and TRBJ2-6; no definite D call. The sequence derives from a middle-aged woman with Graves disease. Written as DNA, the CDR3 is TGTGCCAGCAGTTACGGCAGGAACTCTGGGGCCAACGTCCTGACTTTC. Translating gives CASSYGRNSGANVLTF.